This TCR beta chain originates from a study of cytomegalovirus exposure and HLA in healthy donors (dated by TCRdb to 2016 to 2017). For the study in its entirety: According to an earlier analysis of a few hundred of the donors, 200 million or so T cells yielded 95 million to 140 million unique TCR beta sequences and 276 Gb of sequence data. A later genetic analysis took genome-wide SNP genotypes for about 55% of the roughly 670 donors and used that subset as a discovery cohort. HLA typing covered class I and class II loci at four-digit resolution. A separate validation cohort of approximately 120 different subjects was used in addition to the roughly 670-subject first cohort. The study aimed to test whether cataloging public T cell receptors could reveal signatures of past pathogen exposure. The T cell repertoires of around 670 subjects were profiled by immunosequencing and related to cytomegalovirus serostatus. The genetic ancestry cluster associated with self-reported Caucasian donors included 65% to 90% of the approximately 430 genotyped donors. On average, around 240,000 unique TCR beta nucleotide sequences were sequenced per donor among 350 to 400 genotyped donors of the cohort, with roughly 18% of those sequences being non-productive. A later analysis re-examined previously published TCR beta repertoires from around 670 donors and added high-resolution HLA genotyping to investigate patterns of TCR occurrence. Typing coverage varied by locus: 629-630 donors for A, B, C, DRB1 and DQB1; roughly 500 for DQA1; around 610 for DPA1; fewer than 480 for DPB1. Rather than drawing on any new phenotypic data, the later analysis identified candidate immune exposures from TCR beta sequences and the way those sequences occurred across donors. All discovery cohort repertoires had been generated using a single sequencing platform. High-throughput TCR immunosequencing, statistical association of individual TCRs with disease status, and machine learning were combined to predict cytomegalovirus infection status. Donor age, sex, ethnicity and CMV serostatus were collected together with the repertoire data. An earlier analysis of 500 to 650 of the donors applied high-throughput TCR beta sequencing to assess whether each TCR beta V gene segment acted as functional or pseudogenic. Because of strong linkage in the cohort, five DR-DQ haplotypes were treated as single units for association and clustering. Around 300 gigabases of sequencing data and roughly 90 million unique TCR sequences were included in an early release covering about 700 HLA-typed donors.

The cohort was made up of roughly 670 healthy bone marrow donors. Cohort members were all nominally healthy when sampled, although unrecorded immune exposures were likely present. The donor tested CMV seronegative, placing the donor among the 300 to 400 seronegative members of the cohort. Every donor gave a peripheral blood sample, and the peripheral blood mononuclear cells from that sample were used for TCR beta sequencing. Genomic DNA extraction from the blood cell samples was performed with the Qiagen DNeasy Blood Extraction Kit. This clone appeared a few times. Its antigen is unknown. Base-call qualities are not available, and no considerably larger clone is one nucleotide away. General conclusions and limits of the study: The classifier was reported to diagnose cytomegalovirus status with high specificity and sensitivity in both the original and validation cohorts. According to a later analysis, most CMV-associated TCR beta chains appeared to be HLA-restricted, and the HLA associations seemed to be driven largely by CMV exposure. A cluster of highly shared sequence variants was judged likely to represent a technical artifact of the sequencing pipeline. In a later analysis, HLA-associated TCR beta chains were found to be more clonally expanded and to have lower generation probabilities than equally common non-associated chains. Sequencing depth was assumed to be roughly uniform across donors in the presence/absence analyses, though that assumption may not hold. According to a later analysis, parvovirus B19, influenza, CMV and Epstein-Barr virus appeared linked to several top co-occurrence clusters. A further reported finding was that TCR beta sequences accurately predicted the HLA-A and HLA-B alleles for most subjects in the first cohort. Because counts were too low, about 15 rarely observed V segments, including chromosome 9 orphons, were left out of the earlier analysis of several hundred of the donors. A later genetic analysis associated a missense DCLRE1C variant with V-gene and J-gene trimming of TCR beta chains, and an independent cohort replicated the association. Most TCR sequences were observed very rarely across donors, whereas some public TCRs were present in many individuals. A total of 164 TCR beta chains were listed by the study as associated with cytomegalovirus. A few of the identified cytomegalovirus-associated TCR beta chains were confirmed in vitro to be specific for cytomegalovirus antigens. The authors suggested that the approach could potentially be generalized to other disease states and immunological phenotypes. A later analysis associated 16,951 TCR beta sequences with specific HLA alleles at a false discovery rate of 0.05. This cohort had only TCR beta chains sequenced, and the lack of alpha or paired-chain data limited which features could be detected. Correlated functional status among segregating V segments might be attributable to linkage disequilibrium, but an unknown experimental factor could not be ruled out. The only immune exposure information available for the cohort was CMV serostatus. According to a later analysis, TCR association rates differed among HLA loci, with DRB1 alleles showing the most associated TCRs and HLA-C alleles showing the fewest. In an earlier analysis of approximately 590 of the donors, most TCR beta V segments appeared in productive rearrangements about 87% or about 30% of the time, broadly matching IMGT annotations. In a later genetic analysis, fewer N-insertions in productive TCRs were reported among donors in an Asian-associated ancestry cluster than the 666-donor mean. Because HLA typing was missing for some donors at each locus, association tests included only the typed subset. When HLA alleles, especially DR and DQ, strongly co-occurred, attributing TCR associations to individual alleles was difficult.

Preparation of the library involved the immunoSEQ multiplex PCR assay. The multiplex PCR relied on a mix of 60 forward primers for TCR Vbeta segments and 13 reverse primers for TCR Jbeta segments. Amplification of the CDR3 region of rearranged TCR beta genes was performed with a multiplex PCR assay on genomic DNA. On the Illumina HiSeq System, the amplified TCR beta libraries were sequenced as 87-base-pair reads. The authors processed their data as follows. A later analysis tallied roughly 80 million unique TCR beta chains across the 666 repertoires, and roughly 11 million of those chains were shared by two or more donors. Raw reads were error-corrected and collapsed into unique sequences with a nearest-neighbor algorithm that merged closely related sequences to remove PCR and sequencing errors. V, D and J gene segments were assigned by aligning CDR3 sequences to IMGT reference sequences. For a sequence to be retained, a match of at least six nucleotides was required to both a V gene segment and a J gene segment. A rearrangement was called productive if the CDR3 had no stop codons and remained in frame with V and J, and every other rearrangement was called non-productive. CDR3 was defined by IMGT convention, running from the second conserved V-encoded cysteine to the conserved J-encoded phenylalanine. The earlier analysis of 587 of the donors excluded sequences that lacked an unambiguous match to a single V gene segment. An earlier analysis of a few hundred of the donors classified V segments as functional when productive rearrangements were above 56.7% and as segregating when the standard deviation between donors was above 5%. A statistical classification framework was developed to diagnose cytomegalovirus status using the catalog of TCR beta chain sequences. In a later analysis, TCR nucleotide sequences were compared against IMGT/GENE-DB human TR gene sequences so that V and J genes could be assigned. The TCRdist pipeline was used in a later analysis to assign CDR3 sequences and most-parsimonious VDJ recombination scenarios. In a later analysis, each TCR beta chain was defined by its CDR3 amino acid sequence together with its V-gene family, and reads without a unique V-gene family were excluded. As a way to deal with suspected cross-contamination and a sequencing artifact, a later analysis dropped approximately 570 nucleotide sequences that were highly shared and had low generation probability. In a later analysis, a clonal expansion index for each public chain was calculated from normalized within-repertoire ranks of inferred template counts. A later analysis computed generation probabilities with a VDJ recombination model fitted to out-of-frame rearrangements, and checked the results against IGoR. In a later analysis, hypergeometric tests were used to score TCR-TCR, TCR-HLA and TCR-CMV co-occurrence, with a repertoire-size bias correction applied to TCR pairs. A later analysis estimated false discovery rates by permuting HLA or CMV assignments 20 times. In a later analysis, co-occurring TCRs were grouped with DBSCAN, and TCRdist sequence similarity was added when clustering was performed within HLA-allele-positive subsets. For co-occurrence clustering, repertoires with fewer than 30,000 or more than 120,000 public chains were excluded, along with roughly five repertoires with anomalous nucleotide sharing. This immuneACCESS table, as held by TCRdb, lists in-frame sequences with V and J called but not all clones. Of the missing ones, under half trace to an unresolved V gene in checked studies; the others have no known cause. Clonal size and the V and J genes are those of that table, whereas D and trimming came from the DNA. Present in this sample are fewer than 200,000 clones, about three quarters of which were seen just once. The ten largest make up over 1.1% of the sample.

The material sequenced was PBMCs. The clonotype was recovered from a man between 18 and 29 years old in good health and CMV-seronegative.

In nucleotide form, the sequence is TGTGCCAGCAGCCCAAGGACAGATAACCAAGAGACCCAGTACTTC. It translates as CASSPRTDNQETQYF. The chain is assembled from TRBV7-9 and TRBJ2-5; TRBD1 is possibly the D segment (6 matching bases). Trimming removed 5 bases from V and 0 bases from J, leaving 13 bases between the germline ends. The CDR3 spans 15 residues, from the cysteine through the phenylalanine. The kept DNA is CDR3 alone, 45 bases in frame from the first base. Based on the germline V gene (reference sequence), the CDR1 and CDR2 sequences are SEHNR and FQNEAQ.